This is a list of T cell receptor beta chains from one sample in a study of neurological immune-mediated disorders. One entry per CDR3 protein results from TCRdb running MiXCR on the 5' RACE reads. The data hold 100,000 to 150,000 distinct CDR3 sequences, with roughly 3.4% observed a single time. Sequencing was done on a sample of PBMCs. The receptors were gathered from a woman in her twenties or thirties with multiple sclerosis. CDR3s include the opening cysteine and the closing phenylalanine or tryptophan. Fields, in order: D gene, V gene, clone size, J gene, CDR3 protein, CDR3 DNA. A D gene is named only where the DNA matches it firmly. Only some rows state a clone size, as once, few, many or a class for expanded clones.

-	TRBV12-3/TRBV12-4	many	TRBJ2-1	CASSLAGGHTNEQFF	TGTGCCAGCAGTTTAGCGGGGGGACACACGAATGAGCAGTTCTTC
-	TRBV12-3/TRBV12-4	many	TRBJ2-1	CASSPRLYNEQFF	TGTGCCAGCAGTCCTAGACTCTACAATGAGCAGTTCTTC
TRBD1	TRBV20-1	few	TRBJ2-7	CSARSTGDPSFEQYF	TGCAGTGCTAGGTCCACAGGGGACCCGTCCTTCGAGCAGTACTTC
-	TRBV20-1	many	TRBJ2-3	CSARDLNQLKDTQYF	TGCAGTGCTAGAGATCTAAACCAACTCAAGGATACGCAGTATTTT
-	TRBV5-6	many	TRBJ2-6	CASSLIRGSGANVLTF	TGTGCCAGCAGCTTGATCCGGGGGTCTGGGGCCAACGTCCTGACTTTC
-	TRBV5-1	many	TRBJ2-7	CASSLEQGGEQYF	TGTGCCAGCAGCTTGGAGCAGGGAGGCGAGCAGTACTTC
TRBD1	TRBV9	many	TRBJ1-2	CASRHSDRDSGYTF	TGTGCCAGCAGACATTCTGACAGGGATAGCGGCTACACCTTC
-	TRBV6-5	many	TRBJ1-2	CASMGPLGGENYGYTF	TGTGCCAGCATGGGACCTTTAGGCGGAGAAAACTATGGCTACACCTTC
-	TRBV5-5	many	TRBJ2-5	CASSLPGHEETQYF	TGTGCCAGCAGCTTACCCGGACACGAAGAGACCCAGTACTTC
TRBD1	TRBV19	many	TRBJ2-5	CASSIRQGAETQYF	TGTGCCAGTAGTATCCGACAGGGGGCAGAGACCCAGTACTTC
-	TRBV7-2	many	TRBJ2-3	CASSLAPSGRTDTQYF	TGTGCCAGCAGCTTAGCGCCCAGCGGCCGCACAGATACGCAGTATTTT
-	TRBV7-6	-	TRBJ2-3	CASSFTTGSGADTQYF	TGTGCCAGCAGCTTTACGACAGGTTCGGGGGCAGATACGCAGTATTTT
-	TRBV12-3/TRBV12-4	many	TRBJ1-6	CASSWKGQGANNSPLHF	TGTGCCAGCAGCTGGAAGGGGCAGGGCGCGAATAATTCACCCCTCCACTTT
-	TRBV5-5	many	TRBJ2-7	CASSFGTKISYEQYF	TGTGCCAGCAGTTTTGGGACGAAGATCTCCTACGAGCAGTACTTC
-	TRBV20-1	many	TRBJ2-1	CSARDGEAGSYNEQFF	TGCAGTGCTAGAGATGGGGAGGCCGGGTCCTACAATGAGCAGTTCTTC
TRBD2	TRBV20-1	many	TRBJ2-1	CSAWEGTYNEQFF	TGCAGTGCTTGGGAGGGAACCTACAATGAGCAGTTCTTC
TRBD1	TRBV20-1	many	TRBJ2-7	CSARDREFYEQYF	TGCAGTGCCAGGGACAGGGAATTCTACGAGCAGTACTTC
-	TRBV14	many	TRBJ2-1	CASSQEDYNEQFF	TGTGCCAGCAGCCAAGAAGATTACAATGAGCAGTTCTTC
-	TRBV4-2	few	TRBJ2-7	CASSLGGEAYEQYF	TGTGCCAGCAGTCTAGGAGGGGAGGCCTACGAGCAGTACTTC
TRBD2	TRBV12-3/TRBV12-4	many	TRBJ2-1	CASNSGTSSSREQFF	TGTGCCAGCAATTCCGGGACTAGTTCCTCAAGGGAGCAGTTCTTC
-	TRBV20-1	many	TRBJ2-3	CSARSAGRPDTQYF	TGCAGTGCTAGGTCAGCGGGTCGCCCAGATACGCAGTATTTT
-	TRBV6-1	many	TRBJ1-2	CASSVSTYGYTF	TGTGCCAGCAGTGTCTCCACCTATGGCTACACCTTC
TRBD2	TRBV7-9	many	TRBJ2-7	CASSTSPSGYEQYF	TGTGCCAGCAGCACATCCCCTAGCGGCTACGAGCAGTACTTC
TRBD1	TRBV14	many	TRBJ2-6	CASSQGTGGIVVAGANVLTF	TGTGCCAGCAGCCAAGGGACAGGGGGCATCGTTGTAGCTGGGGCCAACGTCCTGACTTTC
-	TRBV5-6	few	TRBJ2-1	CASSPRRGNNEQFF	TGTGCCAGCAGCCCCCGGCGGGGAAACAATGAGCAGTTCTTC
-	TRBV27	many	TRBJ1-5	CASRLGTGSNQPQHF	TGTGCCAGCAGGCTAGGAACAGGGAGTAATCAGCCCCAGCATTTT
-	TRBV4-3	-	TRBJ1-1	CASSLRLGNEAFF	TGCGCCAGCAGTCTCCGACTAGGTAATGAAGCTTTCTTT
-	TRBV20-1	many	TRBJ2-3	CSASPLEGILTDTQYF	TGCAGTGCTAGCCCGCTCGAGGGGATTCTCACAGATACGCAGTATTTT
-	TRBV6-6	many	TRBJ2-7	CASSPEEGAIQF	TGTGCCAGCAGCCCCGAGGAGGGAGCCATCCAGTTC
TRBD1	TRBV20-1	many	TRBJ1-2	CSASPGTGLLLTNGYTF	TGCAGTGCTAGCCCAGGGACAGGTCTATTGCTCACCAATGGCTACACCTTC
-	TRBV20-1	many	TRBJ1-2	CSARLPGSYGYTF	TGCAGTGCTAGATTACCGGGGTCCTATGGCTACACCTTC
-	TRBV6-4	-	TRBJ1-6	CASSDRENSPLHF	TGTGCCAGCAGTGACAGGGAAAATTCACCCCTCCACTTT
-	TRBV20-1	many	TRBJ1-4	CSATGGNEKLFF	TGCAGTGCTACCGGGGGAAATGAAAAACTGTTTTTT
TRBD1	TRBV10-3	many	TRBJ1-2	CATMGTGEVYGYTF	TGTGCCACGATGGGGACAGGGGAAGTATATGGCTACACCTTC
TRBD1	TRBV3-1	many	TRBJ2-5	CASSQVQGTGGYF	TGTGCCAGCAGCCAGGTTCAGGGGACAGGGGGTTACTTC
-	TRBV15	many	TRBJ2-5	CATSRDANFQETQYF	TGTGCCACCAGCAGAGACGCCAACTTCCAAGAGACCCAGTACTTC
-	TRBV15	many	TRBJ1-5	CATSRAGPRSNQPQHF	TGTGCCACCAGCAGAGCAGGCCCCAGGAGCAATCAGCCCCAGCATTTT
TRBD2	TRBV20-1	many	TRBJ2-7	CSARPSQLAGLYEQYF	TGCAGTGCCCGGCCCTCCCAACTAGCGGGCCTCTACGAGCAGTACTTC
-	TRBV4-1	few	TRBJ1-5	CASSQEGLQGYNKTQNF	TGCGCCAGCAGCCAAGAGGGCTTACAGGGCTACAATAAGACCCAGAATTTT
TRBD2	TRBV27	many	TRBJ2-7	CASAGGGEAYEQYF	TGTGCCAGCGCGGGAGGAGGTGAAGCCTACGAGCAGTACTTC
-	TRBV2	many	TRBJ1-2	CATFRTGTNESYTF	TGTGCCACCTTTAGAACCGGGACAAATGAGAGCTACACCTTC
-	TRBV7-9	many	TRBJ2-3	CASSLALRSTDTQYF	TGTGCCAGCAGCTTAGCGCTCCGGAGCACAGATACGCAGTATTTT